The T cell receptor (beta chain) described here comes from a study of cytomegalovirus exposure and HLA in healthy donors. Overall study findings and caveats: By a later analysis, the bulk of CMV-associated TCR beta chains appeared HLA-restricted.

PCR employed 60 Vbeta and 13 Jbeta primers. The method was immunoSEQ multiplex PCR; TCRdb's version includes in-frame clones alone and lacks a portion of them. The sample holds roughly 120,000 clones, just under 75% seen once. Remarks on this clone: Its antigen is as yet unknown. This same CDR3 is encoded by further DNA sequences in the sample.

Losses at the gene ends were 0 bases for V and 3 bases for J; bases not matched to a gene: 1. CDR1 SGHRS and CDR2 YFSETQ come from the germline V gene. The CDR3 consists of 14 residues. This chain links TRBV5-1 with TRBJ2-5; the match to TRBD1 covers 8 bases. Specimen: PBMCs. This receptor was identified in a man aged 35-49 years in good health and CMV-seropositive. CDR3 nucleotide sequence: TGCGCCAGCAGCTTGGCAGGGGGCAAAGAGACCCAGTACTTC. It encodes CASSLAGGKETQYF.